The rows below give T cell receptor beta chains drawn from one sample of a study of T cells after yellow fever vaccination. From the 5' RACE reads, TCRdb called clonotypes with MiXCR, one entry per CDR3 protein. The sample carries some 350,000 distinct CDR3 sequences, about 4% recorded once. The sequencing here drew on PBMCs, taken 5 days after the yellow fever booster vaccination. All receptors derive from a man aged 18 to 35 who received the YFV17D yellow fever vaccine. Each CDR3 is given with its conserved first and last residue. The D gene is left open where the match is weak. Size is stated for part of the rows, as once, few or many counts, or as a class when the clone is expanded.

J gene,D gene,V gene,clone size,CDR3 DNA,CDR3 protein
TRBJ2-3,-,TRBV3-1,many,TGTGCCAGCAGCCAAGACCGGGGAGATACGCAGTATTTT,CASSQDRGDTQYF
TRBJ1-5,-,TRBV6-5,-,TGTGCCAGCAAGGGTTCGGAGGGGAGGGGGCCCCAGCATTTT,CASKGSEGRGPQHF
TRBJ2-1,-,TRBV10-1,-,TGCGCCAGCAAGGCGTCTCAGTACAATGAGCAGTTCTTC,CASKASQYNEQFF
TRBJ2-3,TRBD1,TRBV5-1,-,TGCGCCAGCGTACAACAGGGGGCTTCAGATACGCAGTATTTT,CASVQQGASDTQYF
TRBJ2-3,-,TRBV20-1,many,TGCAGTGCTAGTGTAGGGTTAGACTCTTATACGCAGTATTTT,CSASVGLDSYTQYF
TRBJ2-5,-,TRBV15,few,TGTGCCACCAGCCCGGAAGGCGGTGGCCGGGAGACCCAGTACTTC,CATSPEGGGRETQYF
TRBJ2-2,TRBD2,TRBV24-1,-,TGTGCCGCCAGGGACTACCGGAACACCGGGGAGCTGTTTTTT,CAARDYRNTGELFF
TRBJ1-1,-,TRBV11-3,few,TGTGCCAGCAGCTTAGATGGGGGTGGAGGCACTGAAGCTTTCTTT,CASSLDGGGGTEAFF
TRBJ1-6,TRBD1,TRBV12-3/TRBV12-4,few,TGTGCCAGCGGTCCCGGGACAGAGTCATATTCACCCCTCCACTTT,CASGPGTESYSPLHF
TRBJ2-3,TRBD2,TRBV3-1,few,TGTGCCAGTGGGAAGCGGGGTTTCACAGATACGCAGTATTTT,CASGKRGFTDTQYF
TRBJ1-1,TRBD1,TRBV12-3/TRBV12-4,-,TGTGCCAGCAGTTTCCAGGACAGGGGGGTCAAGGACACTGAAGCTTTCTTT,CASSFQDRGVKDTEAFF
TRBJ2-3,-,TRBV20-1,few,TGCAGTGCTGGGCCGGGCGGGGGCCTTCCGAATACGCAGTATTTT,CSAGPGGGLPNTQYF
TRBJ1-5,-,TRBV7-2,many,TGTGCCAGCAGCCAATCCCGCAATCAGCCCCAGCATTTT,CASSQSRNQPQHF
TRBJ2-5,-,TRBV28,many,TGTGCCAGCAGTCTCGACCCTCAAGGAGAGACCCAGTACTTC,CASSLDPQGETQYF